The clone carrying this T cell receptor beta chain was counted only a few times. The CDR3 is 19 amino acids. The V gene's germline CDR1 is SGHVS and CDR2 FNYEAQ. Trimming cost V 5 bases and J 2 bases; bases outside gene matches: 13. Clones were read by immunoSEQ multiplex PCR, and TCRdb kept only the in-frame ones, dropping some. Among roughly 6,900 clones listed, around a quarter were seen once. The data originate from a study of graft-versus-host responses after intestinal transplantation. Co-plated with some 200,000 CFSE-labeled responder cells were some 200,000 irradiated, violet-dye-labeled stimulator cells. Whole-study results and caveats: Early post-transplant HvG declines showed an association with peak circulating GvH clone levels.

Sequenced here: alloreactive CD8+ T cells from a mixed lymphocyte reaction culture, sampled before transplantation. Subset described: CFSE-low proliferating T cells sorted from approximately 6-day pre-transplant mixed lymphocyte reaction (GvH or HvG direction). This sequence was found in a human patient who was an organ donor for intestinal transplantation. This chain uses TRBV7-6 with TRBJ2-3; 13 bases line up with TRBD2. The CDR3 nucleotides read TGTGCCAGCAGCAAAGGACTAGCGGGAGCCTACAACGTCACAGATACGCAGTATTTT. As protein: CASSKGLAGAYNVTDTQYF.